This TCR beta chain was sequenced in a study of cytomegalovirus exposure and HLA in healthy donors. Trimming cost V 11 bases and J 1 base, with 16 bases left between them. The CDR3 is made up of 14 amino acids. In germline, CDR1 is SNHLY, CDR2 FYNNEI. The primer mix had 60 Vbeta and 13 Jbeta primers. TCRdb keeps only in-frame clones here, not all; method: immunoSEQ multiplex PCR. The table has about 82,000 clones, about 70% seen once. The TCR sequence derives from a woman in her fifties or sixties in good health and CMV-seropositive. The sample taken for sequencing was PBMCs. The chain has TRBV2 and TRBJ2-3; TRBD2 might be the D (5 bases). The CDR3 DNA reads TGTGCCGGATCTGTGGAGGAGGGCACAGATACGCAGTATTTT. Translated: CAGSVEEGTDTQYF. The full variable domain, completed using reference TRBV2 and TRBJ2-3, is EPEVTQTPSHQVTQMGQEVILRCVPISNHLYFYWYRQILGQKVEFLVSFYNNEISEKSEIFDDQFSVERPDGSNFTLKIRSTKLEDSAMYFCAGSVEEGTDTQYFGPGTRLTVL.